The text below deals with one TCR beta chain. V dropped 2 bases and J dropped 5; count of bases not matched to a gene: 6. Germline CDR1 and CDR2: SNHLY and FYNNEI. The CDR3 is made up of 15 amino acids. This entry comes from a study of blood T cell repertoires in COVID-19. Across the whole study: Material from acute and convalescent COVID-19 was sourced from the United States, Italy and Spain.

Data came from immunoSEQ multiplex PCR; TCRdb stores just in-frame clones and leaves some out. The sample has 120,000 or so clones; almost 90% are singletons. Seattle enrolled patients during active infection and tracked them longitudinally. The sample taken for sequencing was peripheral blood. This receptor was taken from a woman in her fifties or sixties with COVID-19, enrolled during active disease. J is TRBJ1-5 and V is TRBV2; 7 bases match TRBD1. The CDR3 DNA reads as TGTGCCAGCAGTGAAAGGCAGGGGGTATATCAGCCCCAGCATTTT. This gives the protein CASSERQGVYQPQHF.